Below are 18 T cell receptor beta chains sequenced from a single sample in a study of shared clonotypes between healthy human individuals. Assay: immunoSEQ multiplex PCR; the TCRdb copy retains only in-frame clones and omits some. The sample shows roughly 1,500,000 clones, roughly 98% of them seen only once. The sample taken for sequencing was naive CD4+ T cells sorted from blood. The subset: CD45RA+ positively selected. These receptors originate from a man aged 25 to 40 in good health.

This chain uses TRBV18 with TRBJ2-7; D not certain. The CDR3 spans 15 residues. The germline V gene encodes CDR1 KGHSH and CDR2 LQKENI. Between the trimmed V and J ends, which lost 5 bases and 3 bases, there was a span of 17 bases. This chain's CDR3 is CASSSPGRRSYEQYF. CDR3 in DNA: TGTGCCAGCTCATCCCCTGGCAGACGTAGCTACGAGCAGTACTTC.

V usage is TRBV9 and J usage is TRBJ2-7, with 11 bases fitting TRBD2. J gave up 2 bases and V 0 bases, and 7 bases lay outside the gene matches. The CDR3 length is 17 residues. Per the germline V gene, CDR1 is SGDLS and CDR2 is YYNGEE. CDR3 coding DNA: TGTGCCAGCAGCGTAGCTATCGGGACTAGCGGAACCTACGAGCAGTACTTC. Translation: CASSVAIGTSGTYEQYF.

This rearrangement joins TRBV9 to TRBJ2-1; 11 bases line up with TRBD2. The ends lost 5 bases at V and 2 bases at J; junction bases unmatched: 3. CDR3 length: 15 amino acids. The germline V gene encodes CDR1 SGDLS and CDR2 YYNGEE. For the CDR3, the DNA is TGTGCCAGCAGTCAACTAGCGGGAGCCTACAATGAGCAGTTCTTC. It encodes CASSQLAGAYNEQFF.

The chain carries TRBV5-4 and TRBJ2-7, with 10 bases fitting TRBD1. The V gene end was trimmed by 4 bases and the J gene end by 4 bases; junction bases not matched to a gene: 5. The germline CDR1 and CDR2 sequences are SGHNT and YYREEE (reference sequence). The CDR3 length is 14 residues. In nucleotides, the CDR3 is TGTGCCAGCAGCACCCGGACAGGGGGTTACGAGCAGTACTTC. It yields the protein CASSTRTGGYEQYF.

The chain employs TRBV6-5 and TRBJ2-3; D call uncertain. From germline, CDR1 is MNHEY and CDR2 SVGAGI. The V and J ends lost 0 bases and 2 bases respectively, with 12 bases between them. This CDR3 spans 16 amino acids. CDR3 amino acids: CASSYSTRFPTDTQYF. The CDR3 region has the DNA TGTGCCAGCAGTTACTCGACCCGATTCCCCACAGATACGCAGTATTTT.

CDR3 sequence (DNA): TGCGCCAGCAGCCGACAGGGGGCGAACACCGGGGAGCTGTTTTTT. It is translated as CASSRQGANTGELFF. The chain recombines TRBV4-3 with TRBJ2-2; 9 bases align to TRBD1. V lost 4 bases, J lost 0 bases, and 0 bases stayed unmatched. This CDR3 comprises 15 residues. Germline V gene sequence: CDR1 LGHNA, CDR2 YSLEER.

The chain recombines TRBV9 with TRBJ2-3; no definite D call. Trimming took 1 base from V and 6 from J, leaving 18 bases between them. Germline CDR1 SGDLS, CDR2 YYNGEE. The CDR3 totals 16 residues. CDR3 in amino acids: CASSVSQLNVQDTQYF. The CDR3 DNA reads as TGTGCCAGCAGCGTATCACAGCTTAACGTCCAGGATACGCAGTATTTT.

V usage is TRBV9 and J usage is TRBJ2-5, with TRBD1 matching over 9 bases. Looked up from germline, CDR1 is SGDLS and CDR2 is YYNGEE. Trimming took 7 bases from V and 5 from J; bases not matched to a gene: 18. The CDR3 sequence is 17 residues long. As DNA, the CDR3 is TGTGCCAGCGGCCTTGGGGCCTCCGGGACAGGGCAGGAGACCCAGTACTTC. It translates to CASGLGASGTGQETQYF.

The rearrangement joins TRBV4-1 to TRBJ2-5, with TRBD2 identical over 7 bases. Germline CDR1 and CDR2: MGHRA and YSYEKL. After removal of 1 base from V and 5 bases from J, the junction contained 10 bases not matched to a gene. This CDR3 has 16 amino acids. DNA of the CDR3: TGCGCCAGCAGCCAAGTCCCCCTTACCGGGGGGGAGACCCAGTACTTC. It translates to CASSQVPLTGGETQYF.

J is TRBJ2-1 and V is TRBV11-2; D gene uncertain. The CDR3 has 14 residues. Germline CDR1 is SGHAT and CDR2 is FQNNGV. The V end lost 1 base, the J end lost 6 bases, and 10 bases lay between the germline ends. In DNA, the CDR3 is TGTGCCAGCAGCTTAGGCCGCTGGCCCAATGAGCAGTTCTTC. The encoded protein is CASSLGRWPNEQFF. Full variable domain (rest looked up from reference TRBV11-2 and TRBJ2-1): EAGVAQSPRYKIIEKRQSVAFWCNPISGHATLYWYQQILGQGPKLLIQFQNNGVVDDSQLPKDRFSAERLKGVDSTLKIQPAKLEDSAVYLCASSLGRWPNEQFFGPGTRLTVL.

V gene TRBV9 combines with J gene TRBJ1-3; 7 nucleotides align to TRBD1. CDR3 size: 15 residues. Germline V gene sequence: CDR1 SGDLS, CDR2 YYNGEE. J gave up 2 bases and V 2 bases, and 4 bases lay outside the gene matches. The CDR3 sequence is CASSVRQGAGNTIYF. The CDR3 bases are TGTGCCAGCAGCGTCAGACAGGGAGCTGGAAACACCATATATTTT.

The chain uses TRBV14 and TRBJ2-4; 7 positions match TRBD1. Per the germline V gene, CDR1 is SGHDN and CDR2 is FVKESK. V dropped 0 bases and J dropped 3; count of bases not matched to a gene: 8. CDR3 size: 17 residues. This CDR3 is CASSQESRGLDKNIQYF. The CDR3 DNA sequence: TGTGCCAGCAGCCAAGAGTCGAGGGGGCTTGACAAAAACATTCAGTACTTC. Filled out from reference TRBV14 and TRBJ2-4, the complete variable domain reads EAGVTQFPSHSVIEKGQTVTLRCDPISGHDNLYWYRRVMGKEIKFLLHFVKESKQDESGMPNNRFLAERTGGTYSTLKVQPAELEDSGVYFCASSQESRGLDKNIQYFGAGTRLSVL.

The chain carries TRBV30 and TRBJ1-2; D call uncertain. This CDR3 contains 14 residues. Germline V gene data show CDR1 as GTSNPN and CDR2 as SVGIG (reference sequence). V lost 3 bases to trimming and J lost 0 bases, with 11 bases between them. The CDR3 nucleotides are TGTGCCTGGAGAGCGGACTGGGCTAACTATGGCTACACCTTC. It encodes CAWRADWANYGYTF.

On this clone itself: The same CDR3 arises from other DNA sequences in this sample as well. The chain recombines TRBV18 with TRBJ1-3; D not resolved. Germline V gene sequence: CDR1 KGHSH, CDR2 LQKENI. There are 13 residues in the CDR3. V shed 2 bases and J shed 2 bases, with 4 bases lying between them. For the CDR3, the DNA is TGTGCCAGCTCACCAGGGGCTGGAAACACCATATATTTT. This translates into CASSPGAGNTIYF.

The rearrangement uses TRBV15 and TRBJ1-2; D unresolved. CDR1 and CDR2 (germline): LNHNV, YYDKDF (reference sequence). CDR3 length: 12 amino acids. The V end lost 4 bases, the J end lost 4 bases, and 7 bases lay between the germline ends. CDR3 amino acids: CATSTSSYGYTF. The CDR3, as DNA: TGTGCCACCAGCACCTCGAGCTATGGCTACACCTTC.

This clone was seen just once. The rearrangement uses TRBV5-1 and TRBJ2-7, with TRBD2 matching over 13 bases. Looked up from germline, CDR1 is SGHRS and CDR2 is YFSETQ. Trimming at V came to 7 bases and at J to 10 bases, leaving 8 bases not matched to a gene. CDR3 length: 13 amino acids. CDR3 coding DNA: TGCGCCAGCGTTGGGACTAGCGGGACCGTTCAGTACTTC. It codes for CASVGTSGTVQYF.

The rearrangement links TRBV10-1 to TRBJ2-7, with 13 bases matching TRBD2. Germline lookup yields CDR1 WNHNN and CDR2 SYGVQD (reference sequence). The CDR3 spans 17 residues. J lost 2 bases, V lost 3 bases, and 7 bases had no gene match. CDR3 loop: CASSEKLAGGYPYEQYF. As DNA, the CDR3 is TGCGCCAGCAGTGAAAAACTAGCGGGAGGGTACCCCTACGAGCAGTACTTC.

The rearrangement uses TRBV6-1 and TRBJ2-1; 9 bases are shared with TRBD2. J lost 7 bases, V lost 2 bases, and 9 bases had no gene match. Looked up from germline, CDR1 is MNHNS and CDR2 is SASEGT. The CDR3 covers 16 residues. The CDR3 bases are TGTGCCAGCAGTGAAACCCTAGCGGGATTTAGGAATGAGCAGTTCTTC. Protein: CASSETLAGFRNEQFF.